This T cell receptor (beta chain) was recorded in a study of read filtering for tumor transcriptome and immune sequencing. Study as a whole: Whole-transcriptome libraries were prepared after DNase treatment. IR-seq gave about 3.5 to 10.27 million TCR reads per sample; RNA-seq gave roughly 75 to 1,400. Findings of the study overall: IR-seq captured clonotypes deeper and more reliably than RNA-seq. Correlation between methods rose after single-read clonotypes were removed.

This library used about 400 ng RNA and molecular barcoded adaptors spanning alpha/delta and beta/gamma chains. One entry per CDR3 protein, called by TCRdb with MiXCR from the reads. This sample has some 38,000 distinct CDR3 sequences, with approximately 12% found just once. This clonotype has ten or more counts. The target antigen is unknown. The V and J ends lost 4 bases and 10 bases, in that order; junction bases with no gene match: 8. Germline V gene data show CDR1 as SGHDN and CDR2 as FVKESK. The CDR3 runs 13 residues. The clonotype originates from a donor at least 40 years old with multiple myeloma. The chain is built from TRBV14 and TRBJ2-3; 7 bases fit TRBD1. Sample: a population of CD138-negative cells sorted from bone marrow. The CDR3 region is CASSLTGMDPQYF. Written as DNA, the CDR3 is TGTGCCAGCAGCCTGACAGGGATGGATCCGCAGTATTTT.